This is a list of T cell receptor beta chains from one sample in a study of T-cell memory formation after mild COVID-19. TCRdb re-analysed the 5' RACE reads in MiXCR, keeping a single row per CDR3 protein. The table shows 100,000 to 120,000 distinct CDR3 sequences, with around a fifth occurring only once. Source material: PBMCs or a T cell subset sorted from them (not recorded which). These receptors were taken from a man between 18 and 35 years old who had mild COVID-19 (a few samples of this study predate the infection). Cell type and time point are not known. The CDR3 runs from the conserved cysteine through the conserved F or W. Each record gives: clone size, J gene, D gene, CDR3 length, V gene, CDR3 protein, CDR3 DNA. A D gene is named only where the DNA matches it firmly. A row's size may be missing; if present it is once, few, many or a size class.

>few|TRBJ2-5|TRBD1|16|TRBV7-2
CASSLVRTGMGETQYF
TGTGCCAGCAGCTTAGTTCGGACAGGGATGGGAGAGACCCAGTACTTC
>few|TRBJ2-3|NA|16|TRBV7-9
CASSPHRTIGTDTQYF
TGTGCCAGCAGTCCCCACCGCACGATCGGGACAGATACGCAGTATTTT
>NA|TRBJ2-2|NA|17|TRBV3-1
CASSFEWARSDTGELFF
TGTGCCAGCAGCTTCGAATGGGCCAGGTCCGACACCGGGGAGCTGTTTTTT
>NA|TRBJ2-1|NA|14|TRBV7-8
CASSFRTNYNEQFF
TGTGCCAGCAGCTTCCGGACCAACTACAATGAGCAGTTCTTC
>NA|TRBJ2-7|TRBD1|14|TRBV6-1
CASRKPPTGSEQYF
TGTGCCAGCAGGAAGCCGCCGACAGGGAGCGAGCAGTACTTC
>NA|TRBJ2-1|TRBD2|14|TRBV10-3
CATFSGGLYNEQFF
TGTGCCACCTTCAGCGGGGGCCTCTACAATGAGCAGTTCTTC
>NA|TRBJ2-1|TRBD1|16|TRBV3-1
CASSHPFGQGINEQFF
TGTGCCAGCAGCCACCCCTTCGGACAGGGTATCAATGAGCAGTTCTTC
>few|TRBJ2-7|NA|14|TRBV7-6
CASSLVDSPYEQYF
TGTGCCAGCAGCTTAGTCGACAGTCCTTACGAGCAGTACTTC
>NA|TRBJ1-2|NA|13|TRBV7-9
CASSYTDSYGYTF
TGTGCCAGCAGCTATACGGACAGCTATGGCTACACCTTC
>few|TRBJ2-1|NA|15|TRBV7-2
CASSLRRGLYNEQFF
TGTGCCAGCAGCTTACGCCGGGGTCTCTACAATGAGCAGTTCTTC
>NA|TRBJ2-3|NA|14|TRBV4-1
CASSPAVRTDTQYF
TGCGCCAGCAGCCCCGCGGTCCGCACAGATACGCAGTATTTT
>few|TRBJ2-2|TRBD1|14|TRBV25-1
CASSEQGAAGELFF
TGTGCCAGCAGTGAACAGGGGGCAGCCGGGGAGCTGTTTTTT
>NA|TRBJ2-7|NA|12|TRBV13
CASSLGQLEQYF
TGTGCCAGCAGCTTAGGACAGCTCGAGCAGTACTTC
>few|TRBJ2-1|NA|14|TRBV12-3/TRBV12-4
CASSPSASYNEQFF
TGTGCCAGCAGCCCCTCCGCCTCCTACAATGAGCAGTTCTTC
>NA|TRBJ2-5|NA|13|TRBV7-2
CASSLDPRETQYF
TGTGCCAGCAGCTTAGACCCCAGAGAGACCCAGTACTTC
>NA|TRBJ2-1|TRBD1|16|TRBV3-1
CASSQYTGTVNNEQFF
TGTGCCAGCAGCCAATACACCGGGACAGTGAACAATGAGCAGTTCTTC
>few|TRBJ2-3|NA|11|TRBV6-5
CASSYRDTQYF
TGTGCCAGCAGTTACCGAGATACGCAGTATTTT
>few|TRBJ2-5|TRBD2|19|TRBV19
CASSPARGLAGVHQETQYF
TGTGCCAGTAGTCCTGCAAGGGGACTAGCGGGGGTGCACCAAGAGACCCAGTACTTC
>NA|TRBJ2-3|NA|15|TRBV9
CASSHPDGYTDTQYF
TGTGCCAGCAGCCACCCCGATGGTTACACAGATACGCAGTATTTT
>NA|TRBJ2-6|TRBD2|13|TRBV6-5
CASSSGGAYVLTF
TGTGCCAGCAGTTCCGGGGGGGCATACGTCCTGACTTTC
>NA|TRBJ2-3|NA|12|TRBV7-6
CASTSAGDTQYF
TGTGCCAGCACCTCGGCCGGTGATACGCAGTATTTT
>NA|TRBJ1-1|TRBD1|16|TRBV6-5
CASRHLGTGLDTEAFF
TGTGCCAGCAGACATTTGGGGACAGGGTTGGACACTGAAGCTTTCTTT
>few|TRBJ1-2|NA|13|TRBV6-5
CASTRTVRGGYTF
TGTGCCAGCACCAGGACAGTAAGGGGTGGCTACACCTTC
>NA|TRBJ2-3|NA|15|TRBV20-1
CSARADSTSTDTQYF
TGCAGTGCTAGAGCGGACAGCACTAGCACAGATACGCAGTATTTT
>few|TRBJ2-5|TRBD2|15|TRBV27
CASSPEAGGHETQYF
TGTGCCAGCAGTCCTGAAGCGGGGGGGCACGAGACCCAGTACTTC
>NA|TRBJ1-5|TRBD1|15|TRBV5-5
CASSQGVWGNQPQHF
TGTGCCAGCAGCCAGGGGGTTTGGGGCAATCAGCCCCAGCATTTT
>NA|TRBJ1-1|NA|16|TRBV11-2
CASSSGGNSPNTEAFF
TGTGCCAGCAGCTCAGGAGGAAACAGCCCGAACACTGAAGCTTTCTTT
>NA|TRBJ1-2|NA|13|TRBV20-1
CSARDPVDYGYTF
TGCAGTGCTAGAGATCCGGTGGACTATGGCTACACCTTC
>NA|TRBJ2-1|TRBD2|14|TRBV19
CASKVAGVYNEQFF
TGTGCCAGTAAGGTAGCGGGGGTGTACAATGAGCAGTTCTTC
>NA|TRBJ1-1|TRBD1|15|TRBV27
CASSLYRGSNTEAFF
TGTGCCAGCAGTTTGTACAGGGGGTCGAACACTGAAGCTTTCTTT
>NA|TRBJ2-3|NA|12|TRBV3-1
CASSQDGPTQYF
TGTGCCAGCAGCCAAGACGGGCCTACGCAGTATTTT
>NA|TRBJ2-1|TRBD2|17|TRBV14
CASSRMQRGGSYNEQFF
TGTGCCAGCAGCCGAATGCAGCGGGGGGGCTCCTACAATGAGCAGTTCTTC
>few|TRBJ2-2|NA|13|TRBV13
CASSESGTGELFF
TGTGCCAGCAGCGAATCAGGGACCGGGGAGCTGTTTTTT
>NA|TRBJ2-3|TRBD2|17|TRBV5-1
CASSLVGLAVRTDTQYF
TGCGCCAGCAGCTTGGTGGGACTAGCGGTGAGGACAGATACGCAGTATTTT
>NA|TRBJ2-1|TRBD2|15|TRBV7-6
CASSFKRGMYDEQFF
TGTGCCAGCAGCTTCAAGCGGGGCATGTACGATGAGCAGTTCTTC
>NA|TRBJ2-3|NA|15|TRBV9
CASSVVVGSTDTQYF
TGTGCCAGCAGCGTAGTGGTGGGAAGCACAGATACGCAGTATTTT
>NA|TRBJ1-6|NA|13|TRBV27
CASSLVSNGPLHF
TGTGCCAGCAGTTTAGTCAGTAATGGGCCCCTCCACTTT
>few|TRBJ2-7|TRBD1|15|TRBV7-9
CASSPDRGPFYEQYF
TGTGCCAGCAGTCCTGACAGGGGTCCTTTCTACGAGCAGTACTTC
>few|TRBJ1-5|NA|16|TRBV4-1
CASSLQGWGNNQPQHF
TGCGCCAGCAGCCTCCAGGGTTGGGGGAACAATCAGCCCCAGCATTTT
>NA|TRBJ1-4|NA|16|TRBV4-1
CASSHGPGGANEKLFF
TGCGCCAGCAGCCACGGTCCGGGTGGGGCGAATGAAAAACTGTTTTTT
>few|TRBJ1-2|TRBD1|16|TRBV9
CASSVATPGGNYGYTF
TGTGCCAGCAGCGTAGCTACGCCAGGGGGTAACTATGGCTACACCTTC
>NA|TRBJ2-6|NA|14|TRBV11-2
CASGSYSGANVLTF
TGTGCCAGCGGTTCGTACTCTGGGGCCAACGTCCTGACTTTC
>few|TRBJ1-6|TRBD1|14|TRBV7-9
CASSRDSNNSPLHF
TGTGCCAGCAGCCGGGACAGCAATAATTCACCCCTCCACTTT
>NA|TRBJ2-5|NA|13|TRBV20-1
CSARDRVGRTQYF
TGCAGTGCTAGAGATCGGGTAGGGAGAACCCAGTACTTC
>few|TRBJ1-1|NA|13|TRBV6-5
CASSYEVNTEAFF
TGTGCCAGCAGTTACGAGGTGAACACTGAAGCTTTCTTT
>NA|TRBJ2-1|TRBD2|16|TRBV4-3
CASSPGTSGGLNEQFF
TGCGCCAGCAGCCCAGGGACTAGCGGGGGGCTAAATGAGCAGTTCTTC
>few|TRBJ1-2|NA|13|TRBV6-6
CASSHNTGYGYTF
TGTGCCAGCAGCCATAACACAGGATATGGCTACACCTTC
>NA|TRBJ2-1|NA|18|TRBV15
CATSRARTVLTGYNEQFF
TGTGCCACCAGCAGAGCCCGGACAGTCCTGACCGGATACAATGAGCAGTTCTTC
>NA|TRBJ1-2|NA|12|TRBV5-4
CASSEPRWGYTF
TGTGCCAGCAGCGAACCTCGGTGGGGCTACACCTTC